The sequence of this T cell receptor (beta chain) was determined in a study of cytomegalovirus exposure and HLA in healthy donors. The PCR was carried out with 60 Vbeta primers and 13 Jbeta primers. This table comes from immunoSEQ multiplex PCR, and its TCRdb copy is limited to in-frame clones, with some not included. The repertoire holds 100,000 to 150,000 clones, with around 72% as singletons. This TCR derives from a man aged 25 to 40 in good health and CMV-seronegative. The source material was PBMCs.

CDR3 loop: CASGMQGKQYF. The CDR3 bases are TGTGCCAGCGGAATGCAGGGGAAGCAGTACTTC. This rearrangement joins TRBV6-5 to TRBJ2-7; D may be TRBD1 (6 bases). Germline V lookup: CDR1 MNHEY, CDR2 SVGAGI. With 8 bases removed from V and 8 bases from J, the gap between germline ends came to 13 bases. The CDR3 is 11 residues long.